The 6 T cell receptor beta chains reported below all come from one sample, sequenced in a study of T cell repertoires in cytomegalovirus infection. TCRdb re-called the reads with MiXCR, one entry per CDR3 protein. The repertoire holds roughly 280,000 distinct CDR3 sequences, around 15% seen once, with 8.5% to 10% in the top ten. Sequencing used PBMCs. The receptors were gathered from a human donor in good health (CMV status not recorded). Some clones in this sample may be carry-over from other donors' samples.

The V gene is TRBV5-4, the J gene TRBJ2-2; 10 positions agree with TRBD1. V was pared by 4 bases and J by 0 bases, with 9 bases of the junction left unmatched. This CDR3 region has 18 residues. From germline, CDR1 is SGHNT and CDR2 YYREEE (reference sequence). The CDR3 sequence: CASSGPGQGTANTGELFF. In nucleotides, the CDR3 is TGTGCCAGCAGCGGGCCGGGACAGGGGACCGCGAACACCGGGGAGCTGTTTTTT.

This clonotype was seen at least ten times. The rearrangement joins TRBV28 to TRBJ1-5, with TRBD1 matching 7 bases. The CDR3 length is 12 residues. The germline CDR1 and CDR2 sequences are MDHEN and SYDVKM. The trim removed 10 bases at V and 4 bases at J, leaving 4 bases unmatched. Written as DNA, the CDR3 is TGTGCCACCTGGACAGGAAATCAGCCCCAGCATTTT. This gives the protein CATWTGNQPQHF.

This clonotype was counted many times. The chain is built from TRBV7-8 and TRBJ1-3; D gene unclear. The CDR3 totals 15 residues. V was pared by 1 base and J by 0 bases, with 7 bases between. CDR1 and CDR2 from the germline V gene are SGHVS and FQNEAQ. CDR3: CASSLEQLSGNTIYF. The CDR3 bases are TGTGCCAGCAGCTTAGAACAGCTCTCTGGAAACACCATATATTTT.

There are many counts of this clonotype. The rearrangement links TRBV28 to TRBJ2-1; a possible D gene is TRBD1 (6 bases). This CDR3 comprises 15 residues. The V and J ends lost 1 base and 4 bases respectively, with 11 bases between them. Germline values: CDR1 MDHEN, CDR2 SYDVKM. The CDR3 region is CASSLFLTGYNEQFF. For the CDR3, the DNA is TGTGCCAGCAGTTTATTCCTCACAGGGTACAATGAGCAGTTCTTC.

This clonotype was seen ten or more times. This chain uses TRBV2 with TRBJ1-5, with D possibly TRBD1 on 5 matching bases. Deletions cut 4 bases from V and 6 bases from J, with 22 bases between. The CDR3 runs to 17 residues. Germline V gene lookup returns CDR1 SNHLY and CDR2 FYNNEI. CDR3 sequence (DNA): TGTGCCAGCAGTGGAATTATGGGGGATGAGGCCGGTCAGCCCCAGCATTTT. Amino acids: CASSGIMGDEAGQPQHF.

This clonotype has more than one count but fewer than ten. The genes are TRBV29-1 and TRBJ2-5; 9 bases are shared with TRBD2. Per the germline V gene, CDR1 is SQVTM and CDR2 is ANQGSEA. V dropped 8 bases and J dropped 4; count of bases not matched to a gene: 23. This CDR3 contains 18 residues. The CDR3 DNA reads as TGCAGCCCGCGGGGATCTGTCGCGGGAGGGAAGAGGGGAGAGACCCAGTACTTC. Encoded protein: CSPRGSVAGGKRGETQYF.